This TCR beta chain emerged from a study of control samples from healthy donors and cancer patients. Germline V gene sequence: CDR1 SGHTS, CDR2 YDEGEE. After removal of 4 bases from V and 3 bases from J, the junction contained 7 bases not matched to a gene. The CDR3 contains 16 residues. Measured with immunoSEQ multiplex PCR; TCRdb has only the in-frame clones, and not every one. The sample has about 110,000 clones, 82% seen once. V is TRBV5-8 and J is TRBJ2-6, with 7 bases aligning to TRBD1. The origin of this receptor is a man between 18 and 35 years old in good health. Sequencing used blood. The CDR3, as DNA: TGTGCCAGCAGCAGGGGGCTGGAACTTGGGGCCAACGTCCTGACTTTC. Translating gives CASSRGLELGANVLTF.